The clone carrying this T cell receptor beta chain occurred a few times. Its antigen is not identified. Specified treatment: oral pan-JAK inhibitor, 5-10 mg twice daily. This CDR3 comprises 14 residues. V lost 7 bases, J lost 0 bases, and 13 bases lay in between. Germline V gene lookup returns CDR1 GTSNPN and CDR2 SVGIG (reference sequence). The data were obtained in a study of CD8+ T cells in alopecia areata. Turning to the study itself: Percent affected scalp area, the SALT score, rated treated patients' severity. Study-wide points: It was lesional scalp, especially alopecia totalis/universalis, that showed higher clonality than normal scalp. Alphabeta T cells residing in normal skin are also sequenced in scalp samples.

TCR sequencing used cDNA made by reverse transcription of extracted RNA. Profiling relied on immunoSEQ multiplex PCR, and the TCRdb table lists in-frame clones only, not all of them. The sample gives about 180,000 clones, about 55% of which show up once; more than 10% is in the top ten. This clonotype was sampled from a human donor with alopecia areata. The sample here was CD8+ T cells sorted from blood, taken at week 24, from a patient treated with tofacitinib. The V and J genes are TRBV30 and TRBJ2-1; the D gene is possibly TRBD1 (6 bases). The CDR3 DNA is TGTGCCTACAGCACAGGGATCTCCTACAATGAGCAGTTCTTC. As protein: CAYSTGISYNEQFF. The full variable domain, rest sourced from reference TRBV30 and TRBJ2-1, is SQTIHQWPATLVQPVGSPLSLECTVEGTSNPNLYWYRQAAGRGLQLLFYSVGIGQISSEVPQNLSASRPQDRQFILSSKKLLLSDSGFYLCAYSTGISYNEQFFGPGTRLTVL.